This T cell receptor (beta chain) stems from a study of T cell changes during pregnancy in multiple sclerosis. Here immunoSEQ multiplex PCR was the method, and the copy in TCRdb shows in-frame clones only, minus some. The sample lists under 70,000 clones; around 91% were seen once. The CDR3 has 13 residues. The germline gives CDR1 GTSNPN, CDR2 SVGIG (reference sequence). V was clipped by 1 base and J by 4 bases, with 10 bases between them. This clonotype was obtained from a female donor in good health, enrolled as a control in a pregnancy study. V and J are TRBV30 and TRBJ1-2; D call uncertain. Sequenced material: peripheral blood, taken in the third trimester of pregnancy. The CDR3 DNA follows: TGTGCCTGGAGTGCAGAGGGTTCCTATGGCTACACCTTC. Translation: CAWSAEGSYGYTF. The variable domain in full, completed from reference TRBV30 and TRBJ1-2, reads SQTIHQWPATLVQPVGSPLSLECTVEGTSNPNLYWYRQAAGRGLQLLFYSVGIGQISSEVPQNLSASRPQDRQFILSSKKLLLSDSGFYLCAWSAEGSYGYTFGSGTRLTVV.